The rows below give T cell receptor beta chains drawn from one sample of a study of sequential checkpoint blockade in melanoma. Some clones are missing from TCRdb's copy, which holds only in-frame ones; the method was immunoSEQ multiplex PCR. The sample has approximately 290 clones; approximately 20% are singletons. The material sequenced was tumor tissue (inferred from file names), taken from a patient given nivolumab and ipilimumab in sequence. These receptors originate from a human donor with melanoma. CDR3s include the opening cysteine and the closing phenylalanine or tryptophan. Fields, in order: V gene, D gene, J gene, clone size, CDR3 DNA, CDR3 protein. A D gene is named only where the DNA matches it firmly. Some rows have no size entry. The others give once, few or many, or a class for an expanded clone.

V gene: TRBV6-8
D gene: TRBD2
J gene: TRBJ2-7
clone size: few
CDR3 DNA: TGTGCCAGCAGTTACTATCCGGGAGGGGGTTCCTACGAGCAGTACTTC
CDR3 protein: CASSYYPGGGSYEQYF

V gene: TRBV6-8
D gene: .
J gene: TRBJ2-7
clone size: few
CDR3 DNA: TGTGCCATCAGCGTGCAGGGAGCCCTCGAGCAGTACTTC
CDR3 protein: CAISVQGALEQYF

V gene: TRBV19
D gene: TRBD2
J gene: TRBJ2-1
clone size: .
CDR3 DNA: TGTGCCAGTAGTATAGGAACTAGCGGGAGCAATGAGCAGTTCTTC
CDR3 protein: CASSIGTSGSNEQFF

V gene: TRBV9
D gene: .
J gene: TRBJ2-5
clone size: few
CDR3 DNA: TGTGCCAGCAGTGGGACCCAGTACCAAGAGACCCAGTACTTC
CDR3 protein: CASSGTQYQETQYF

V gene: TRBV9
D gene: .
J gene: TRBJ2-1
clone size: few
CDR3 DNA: TGTGCCAGCAGTGCTAATTCCGGAGTTGGCACCTACAATGAGCAGTTCTTC
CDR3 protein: CASSANSGVGTYNEQFF

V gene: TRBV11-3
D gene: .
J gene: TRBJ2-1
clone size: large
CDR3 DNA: TGTGCCAGCAGCTTACTGGGTTCCTACAATGAGCAGTTCTTC
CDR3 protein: CASSLLGSYNEQFF

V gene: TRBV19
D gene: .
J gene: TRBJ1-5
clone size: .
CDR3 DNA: TGTGCCAGTAGCACGGACAAGGGGAGACCCCAGCATTTT
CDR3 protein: CASSTDKGRPQHF

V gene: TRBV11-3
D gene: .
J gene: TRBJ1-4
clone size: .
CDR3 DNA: TGTGCCAGCAGCTTAAAAGGAATTACGAATGAAAAACTGTTTTTT
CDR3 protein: CASSLKGITNEKLFF

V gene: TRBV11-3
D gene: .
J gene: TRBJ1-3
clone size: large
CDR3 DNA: TGTGCCAGCAGCTTAGGAGGGGTACCCCTCTCTGGAAACACCATATATTTT
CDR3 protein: CASSLGGVPLSGNTIYF

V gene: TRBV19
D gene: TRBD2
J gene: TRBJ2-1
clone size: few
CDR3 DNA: TGTGCCAGTAAGGGCGGGGGAGACCTTAATGAGCAGTTCTTC
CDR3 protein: CASKGGGDLNEQFF

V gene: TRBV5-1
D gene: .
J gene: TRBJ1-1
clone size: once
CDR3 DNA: TGCGCCAGCAGCTTAAGCTCCATGAACACTGAAGCTTTCTTT
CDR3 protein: CASSLSSMNTEAFF

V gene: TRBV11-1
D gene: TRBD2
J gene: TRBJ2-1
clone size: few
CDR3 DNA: TGTGCCAGCAGCCCTAGCGGAAATTACAATGAGCAGTTCTTC
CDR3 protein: CASSPSGNYNEQFF

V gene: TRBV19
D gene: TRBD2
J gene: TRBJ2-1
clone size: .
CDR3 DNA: TGTGCCAGTAGTAGGACTAGCGGGAGTTACAATGAGCAGTTCTTC
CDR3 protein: CASSRTSGSYNEQFF

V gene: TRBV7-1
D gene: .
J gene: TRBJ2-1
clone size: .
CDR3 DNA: TGTGCCAGCAGCCACCCCTGGGCAGGGGAGCAGTTCTTC
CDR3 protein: CASSHPWAGEQFF

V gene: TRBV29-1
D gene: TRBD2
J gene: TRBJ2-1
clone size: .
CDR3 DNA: TGCAGCGTTGGGGGACTAGCGGTCCACAATGAGCAGTTCTTC
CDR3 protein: CSVGGLAVHNEQFF

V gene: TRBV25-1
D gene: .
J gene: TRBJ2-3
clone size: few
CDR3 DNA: TGTGCCAGCAGTGATGTTGGGAGGGGGGATACGCAGTATTTT
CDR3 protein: CASSDVGRGDTQYF

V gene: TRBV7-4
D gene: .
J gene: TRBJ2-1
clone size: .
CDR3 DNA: TGTGCCAGCAGCCCCGGTCCGAGCTCCTACAATGAGCAGTTCTTC
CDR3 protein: CASSPGPSSYNEQFF

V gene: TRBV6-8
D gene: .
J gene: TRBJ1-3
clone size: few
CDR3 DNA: TGTGCCAGCAGTTACGATTACACGAGCTCTGGAAACACCATATATTTT
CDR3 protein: CASSYDYTSSGNTIYF

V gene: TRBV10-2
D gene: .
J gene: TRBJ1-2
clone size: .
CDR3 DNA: TGCGCCAGCAGTGAGTCATCCGGCCAGAGCTATGGCTACACCTTC
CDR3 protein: CASSESSGQSYGYTF

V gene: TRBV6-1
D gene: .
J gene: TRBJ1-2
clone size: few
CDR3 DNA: TGTGCCAGCAGTGAAGCTAGAGGCGGGGCGGATGGCTACACCTTC
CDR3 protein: CASSEARGGADGYTF

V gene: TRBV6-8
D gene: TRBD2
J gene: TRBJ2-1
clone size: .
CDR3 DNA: TGTGCCATCAGCCCGGGACTAGCGGGGGGGCCTAACCGATACAATGAGCAGTTCTTC
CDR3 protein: CAISPGLAGGPNRYNEQFF

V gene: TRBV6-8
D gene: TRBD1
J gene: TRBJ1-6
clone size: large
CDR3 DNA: TGTGCCAGCAGTTACGACAGGGGGCGAAATTCACCCCTCCACTTT
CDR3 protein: CASSYDRGRNSPLHF

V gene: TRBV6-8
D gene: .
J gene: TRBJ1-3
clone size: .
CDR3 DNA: TGTGCCAGCAGTTGGACAGAAGAGGCAAACACCATATATTTT
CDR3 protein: CASSWTEEANTIYF

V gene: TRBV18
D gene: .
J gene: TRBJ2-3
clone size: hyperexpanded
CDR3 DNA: TGTGCCAGCTCACCCGAAGCCAGGGTGGGGACAGATACGCAGTATTTT
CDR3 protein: CASSPEARVGTDTQYF

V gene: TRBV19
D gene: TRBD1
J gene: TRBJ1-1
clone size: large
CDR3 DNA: TGTGCCAGTGGGGACAGGGGGCGGCCGGGAGCTTTCTTT
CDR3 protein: CASGDRGRPGAFF

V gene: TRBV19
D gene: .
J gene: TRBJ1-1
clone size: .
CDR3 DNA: TGTGCCAGTATCGCCAGATTTAACACTGAAGCTTTCTTT
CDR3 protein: CASIARFNTEAFF

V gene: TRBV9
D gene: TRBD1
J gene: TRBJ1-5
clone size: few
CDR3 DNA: TGTGCCAGCAGTGAGTTCCCAGGGGGATTCAGCAATCAGCCCCAGCATTTT
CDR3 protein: CASSEFPGGFSNQPQHF

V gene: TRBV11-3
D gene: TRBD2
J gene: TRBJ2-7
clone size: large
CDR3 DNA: TGTGCCAGCAGCCAAGCGACTAGCGGGGGGAGGCTACCGCCCGAGCAGTACTTC
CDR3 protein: CASSQATSGGRLPPEQYF

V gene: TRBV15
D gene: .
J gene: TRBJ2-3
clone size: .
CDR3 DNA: TGTGCCACCAGCAGAGACCCTAGCGAAGCAACAGATACGCAGTATTTT
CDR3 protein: CATSRDPSEATDTQYF

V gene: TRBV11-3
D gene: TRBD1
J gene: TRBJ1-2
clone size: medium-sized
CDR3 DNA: TGTGCCAGCAGCCCTACTAGGACAGGGTCGGGCGGCTACACCTTC
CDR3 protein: CASSPTRTGSGGYTF

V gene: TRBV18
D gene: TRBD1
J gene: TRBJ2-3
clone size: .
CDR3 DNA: TGTGCCAGCTCACCCAAACAGGGGCATACGCAGTATTTT
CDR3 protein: CASSPKQGHTQYF

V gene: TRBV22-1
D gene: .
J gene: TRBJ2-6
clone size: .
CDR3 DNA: TGTCCTGGGAGCAGATCCAGAAGCGAACAAAGTCGGGCCAACGTCCTGACTTTC
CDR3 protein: CPGSRSRSEQSRANVLTF

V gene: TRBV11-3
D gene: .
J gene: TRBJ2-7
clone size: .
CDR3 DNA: TGTGCCAGCAGCCTCGGTCTCCAGTCCTACGAGCAGTACTTC
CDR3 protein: CASSLGLQSYEQYF

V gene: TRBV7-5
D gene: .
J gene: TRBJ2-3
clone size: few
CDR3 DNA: TGTGCCAGCATCGGGTACTCCAAAGGCCCAGATACGCAGTATTTT
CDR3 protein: CASIGYSKGPDTQYF

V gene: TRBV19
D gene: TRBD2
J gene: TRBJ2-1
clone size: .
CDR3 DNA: TGTGCCAGTAATCCGGGACTAGCGGGAGGTAATGAGCAGTTCTTC
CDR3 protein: CASNPGLAGGNEQFF

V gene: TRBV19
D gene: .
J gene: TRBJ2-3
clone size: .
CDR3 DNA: TGTGCCAGTAGTATAAGACAGGGAGGGACAGATACGCAGTATTTT
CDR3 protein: CASSIRQGGTDTQYF

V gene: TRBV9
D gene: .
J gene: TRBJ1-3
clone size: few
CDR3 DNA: TGTGCCAGCAGCCGGGGGACTGTCTCTGGAAACACCATATATTTT
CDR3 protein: CASSRGTVSGNTIYF

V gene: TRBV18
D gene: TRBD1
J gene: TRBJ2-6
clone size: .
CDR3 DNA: TGTGCCAGCTCACCTAATGACAGGGGAGTCGGGGCCAACGTCCTGACTTTC
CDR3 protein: CASSPNDRGVGANVLTF

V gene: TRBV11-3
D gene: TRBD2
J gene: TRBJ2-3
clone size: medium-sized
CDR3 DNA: TGTGCCAGCAGCTTCTGGACTAGCTATCTCGCGCAGTATTTT
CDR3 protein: CASSFWTSYLAQYF

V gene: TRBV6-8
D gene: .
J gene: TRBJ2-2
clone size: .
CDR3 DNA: TGTGCCAGCAGTTATATAGCGCAGATCACCGGGGAGCTGTTTTTT
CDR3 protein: CASSYIAQITGELFF

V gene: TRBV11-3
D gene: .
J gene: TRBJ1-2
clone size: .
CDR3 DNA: TGTGCCAGCAGCTTGGTCTTGGACAGAGTCTCGGGCTACACCTTC
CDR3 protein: CASSLVLDRVSGYTF

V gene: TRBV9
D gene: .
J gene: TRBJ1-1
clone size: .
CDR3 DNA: TGTGCCAGCAGCGTAGGCGGGGGCTTGAACACTGAAGCTTTCTTT
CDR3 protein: CASSVGGGLNTEAFF

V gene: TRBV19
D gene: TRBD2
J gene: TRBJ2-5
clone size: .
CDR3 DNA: TGTGCCAGTAGTACGACTAGCGGGAGCTTCGAGACCCAGTACTTC
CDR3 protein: CASSTTSGSFETQYF

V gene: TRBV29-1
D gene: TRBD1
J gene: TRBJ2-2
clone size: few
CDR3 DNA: TGCAGCGTTGTATCCGGGACAGTTCTAAACACCGGGGAGCTGTTTTTT
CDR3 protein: CSVVSGTVLNTGELFF

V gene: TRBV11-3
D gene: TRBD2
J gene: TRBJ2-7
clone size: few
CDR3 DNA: TGTGCCAGCAGCGTACGGACTAGCGGAGCTGCTGCCTACGAGCAGTACTTC
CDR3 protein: CASSVRTSGAAAYEQYF

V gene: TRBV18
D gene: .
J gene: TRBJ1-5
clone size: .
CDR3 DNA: TGTGCCAGCTCAGTTGGGCAGGGAGGCAATCAGCCCCAGCATTTT
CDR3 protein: CASSVGQGGNQPQHF

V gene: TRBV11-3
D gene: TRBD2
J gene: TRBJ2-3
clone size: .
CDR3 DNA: TGTGCCAGCAGCTCACGGGGGGGCCGGACAGATACGCAGTATTTT
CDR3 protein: CASSSRGGRTDTQYF

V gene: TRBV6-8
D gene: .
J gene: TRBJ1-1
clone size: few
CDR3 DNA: TGTGCCAGCACGAAAAACCTACAGGAGGGCACTGAAGCTTTCTTT
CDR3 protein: CASTKNLQEGTEAFF

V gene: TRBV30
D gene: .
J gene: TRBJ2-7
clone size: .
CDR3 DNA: TGTGCCTGGAGTGTGGGGGCAGGACCGTACGAGCAGTACTTC
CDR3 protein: CAWSVGAGPYEQYF

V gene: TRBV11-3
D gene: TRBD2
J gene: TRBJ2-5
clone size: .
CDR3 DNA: TGTGCCAGCAGCTTAGGCGTGTCGGGAGGGGAGACCCAGTACTTC
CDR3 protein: CASSLGVSGGETQYF